This T cell receptor (beta chain) came from a study of long-term antiretroviral therapy in people with HIV. Study results and limitations: The blood, collected between 2004 and 2017, was possibly taken under older ART regimens. Transplant-donor-level diversity was not reached after ART, though diversity increased.

This clone was seen just once. Its antigen is undetermined. At survey level, the immunoSEQ assay was run in its v3.0 version. Only in-frame clones appear in the TCRdb table, and some are missing; sequencing was by immunoSEQ multiplex PCR. The repertoire consists of under 25,000 clones, with approximately 80% occurring once and the leading ten covering 12%. The CDR3 extends over 14 amino acids. The germline gives CDR1 SNHLY, CDR2 FYNNEI. J was trimmed by 6 bases and V by 5 bases; bases with no gene match: 7. The chain is built from TRBV2 and TRBJ2-7, with 10 bases identical to TRBD2. The starting material was unsorted PBMCs, obtained 1.6 years after starting antiretroviral therapy. The sequence came from a man in his forties or fifties with HIV. In DNA, the CDR3 is TGTGCCAGCAGTATCAGCGGGGGGGCCGGCGAGCAGTACTTC. Its protein product is CASSISGGAGEQYF. Drawing the rest from reference TRBV2 and TRBJ2-7, the complete variable domain is EPEVTQTPSHQVTQMGQEVILRCVPISNHLYFYWYRQILGQKVEFLVSFYNNEISEKSEIFDDQFSVERPDGSNFTLKIRSTKLEDSAMYFCASSISGGAGEQYFGPGTRLTVT.